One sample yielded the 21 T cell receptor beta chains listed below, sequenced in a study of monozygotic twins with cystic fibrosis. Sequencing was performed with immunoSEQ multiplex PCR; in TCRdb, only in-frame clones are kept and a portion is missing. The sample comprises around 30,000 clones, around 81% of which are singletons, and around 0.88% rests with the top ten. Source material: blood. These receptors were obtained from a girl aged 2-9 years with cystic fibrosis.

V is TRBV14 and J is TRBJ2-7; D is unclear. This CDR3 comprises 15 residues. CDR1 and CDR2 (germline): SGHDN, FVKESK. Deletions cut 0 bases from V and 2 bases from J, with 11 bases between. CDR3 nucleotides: TGTGCCAGCAGCCAAGATAATTACTCCGCCTACGAGCAGTACTTC. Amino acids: CASSQDNYSAYEQYF.

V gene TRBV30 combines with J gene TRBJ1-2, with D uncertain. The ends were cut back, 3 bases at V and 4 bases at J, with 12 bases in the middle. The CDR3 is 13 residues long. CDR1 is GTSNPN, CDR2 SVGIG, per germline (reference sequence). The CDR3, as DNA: TGTGCCTGGAGGGACGGACGGGGCTATGGCTACACCTTC. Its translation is CAWRDGRGYGYTF.

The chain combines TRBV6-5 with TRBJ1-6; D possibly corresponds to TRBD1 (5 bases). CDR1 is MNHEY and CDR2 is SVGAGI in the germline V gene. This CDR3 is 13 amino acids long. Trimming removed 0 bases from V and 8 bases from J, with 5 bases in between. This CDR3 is CASSYSGDSPLHF. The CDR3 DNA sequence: TGTGCCAGCAGTTACTCGGGGGATTCACCCCTCCACTTT.

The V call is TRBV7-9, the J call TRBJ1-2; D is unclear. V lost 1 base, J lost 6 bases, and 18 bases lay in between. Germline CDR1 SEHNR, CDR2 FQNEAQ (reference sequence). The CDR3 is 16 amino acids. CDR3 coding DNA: TGTGCCAGCAGCTTAGGCAGGCCAAGCCGGTTACATGGCTACACCTTC. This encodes CASSLGRPSRLHGYTF.

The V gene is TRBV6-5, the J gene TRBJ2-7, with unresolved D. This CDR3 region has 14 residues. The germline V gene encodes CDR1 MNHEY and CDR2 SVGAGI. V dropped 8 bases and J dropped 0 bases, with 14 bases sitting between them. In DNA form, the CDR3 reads TGTGCCAGCTCTCCGACGGGCTACTCCTACGAGCAGTACTTC. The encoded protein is CASSPTGYSYEQYF.

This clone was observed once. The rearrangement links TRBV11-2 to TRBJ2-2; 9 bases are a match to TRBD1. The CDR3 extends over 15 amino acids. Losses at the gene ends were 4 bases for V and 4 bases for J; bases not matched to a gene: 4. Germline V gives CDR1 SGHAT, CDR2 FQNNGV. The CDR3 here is CASSSTGGITGELFF. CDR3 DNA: TGTGCCAGCAGCTCGACAGGGGGGATCACCGGGGAGCTGTTTTTT.

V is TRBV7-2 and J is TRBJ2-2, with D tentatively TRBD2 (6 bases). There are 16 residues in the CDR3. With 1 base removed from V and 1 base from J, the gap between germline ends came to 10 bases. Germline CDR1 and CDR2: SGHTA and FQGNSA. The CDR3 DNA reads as TGTGCCAGCAGCTTAGTATCTAGCGTGAACACCGGGGAGCTGTTTTTT. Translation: CASSLVSSVNTGELFF.

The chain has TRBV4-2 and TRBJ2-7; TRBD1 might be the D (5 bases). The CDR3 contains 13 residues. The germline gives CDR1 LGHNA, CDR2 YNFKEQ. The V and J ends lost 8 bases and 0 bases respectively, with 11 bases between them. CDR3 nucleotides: TGTGCCAGCTGGGGCGGAAGCTCCTACGAGCAGTACTTC. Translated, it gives CASWGGSSYEQYF.

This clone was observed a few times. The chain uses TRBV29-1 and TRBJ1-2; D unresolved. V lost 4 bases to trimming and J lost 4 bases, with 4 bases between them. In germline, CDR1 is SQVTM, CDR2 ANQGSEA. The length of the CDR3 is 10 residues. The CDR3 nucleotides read TGCAGCGTTGGGAGCTATGGCTACACCTTC. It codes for CSVGSYGYTF.

The CDR3 is CASSQPTGGNTEAFF. The CDR3 DNA is TGTGCCAGCAGCCAGCCGACAGGGGGAAACACTGAAGCTTTCTTT. The V and J genes are TRBV14 and TRBJ1-1; TRBD1 agrees at 9 bases. CDR1 and CDR2 from the germline V gene are SGHDN and FVKESK. V was clipped by 3 bases and J by 2 bases; unmatched bases: 4. The CDR3 has 15 residues.

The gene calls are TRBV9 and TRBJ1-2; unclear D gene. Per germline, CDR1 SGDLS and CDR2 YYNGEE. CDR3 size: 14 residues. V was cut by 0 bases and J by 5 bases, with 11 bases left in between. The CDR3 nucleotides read TGTGCCAGCAGCGTAGCGGACCCAGCATATGGCTACACCTTC. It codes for CASSVADPAYGYTF.

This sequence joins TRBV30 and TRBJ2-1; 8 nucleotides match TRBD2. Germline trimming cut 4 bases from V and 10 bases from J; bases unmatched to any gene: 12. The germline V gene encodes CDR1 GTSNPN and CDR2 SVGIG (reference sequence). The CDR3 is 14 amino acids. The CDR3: CAWILSGSPREQFF. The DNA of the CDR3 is TGTGCCTGGATTCTAAGCGGGAGCCCCCGAGAGCAGTTCTTC.

The CDR3 sequence is CASSIDGAPLHF. CDR3 sequence (DNA): TGTGCCAGTAGTATAGACGGGGCACCCCTCCACTTT. J is TRBJ1-6 and V is TRBV19; no firm D call. CDR3 length: 12 amino acids. V gave up 0 bases and J gave up 11 bases, with 5 bases separating them. Germline loops: CDR1 LNHDA, CDR2 SQIVND (reference sequence).

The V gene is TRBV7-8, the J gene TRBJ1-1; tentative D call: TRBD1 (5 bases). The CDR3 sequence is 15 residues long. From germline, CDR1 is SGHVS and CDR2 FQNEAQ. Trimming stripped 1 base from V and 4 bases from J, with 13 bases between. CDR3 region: CASSLEAQGGTEAFF. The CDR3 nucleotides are TGTGCCAGCAGCTTAGAGGCGCAGGGAGGCACTGAAGCTTTCTTT.

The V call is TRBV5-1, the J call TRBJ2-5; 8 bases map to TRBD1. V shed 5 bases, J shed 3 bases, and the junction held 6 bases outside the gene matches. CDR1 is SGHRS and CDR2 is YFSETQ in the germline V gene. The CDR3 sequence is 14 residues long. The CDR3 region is CASRPGGEKETQYF. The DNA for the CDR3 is TGCGCCAGCAGACCAGGGGGCGAGAAAGAGACCCAGTACTTC.

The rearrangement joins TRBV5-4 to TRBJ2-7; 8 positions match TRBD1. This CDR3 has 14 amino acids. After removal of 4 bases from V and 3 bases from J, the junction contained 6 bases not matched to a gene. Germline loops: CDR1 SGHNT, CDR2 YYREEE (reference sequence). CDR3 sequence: CASSLGQGGYEQYF. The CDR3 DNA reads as TGTGCCAGCAGCCTCGGACAGGGAGGCTACGAGCAGTACTTC.

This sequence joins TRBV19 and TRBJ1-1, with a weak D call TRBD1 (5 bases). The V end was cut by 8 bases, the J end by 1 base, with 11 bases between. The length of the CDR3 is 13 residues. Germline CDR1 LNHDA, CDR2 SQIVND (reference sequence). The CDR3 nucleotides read TGTGCCAGTGAAGGGACCCCGAACACTGAAGCTTTCTTT. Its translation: CASEGTPNTEAFF.

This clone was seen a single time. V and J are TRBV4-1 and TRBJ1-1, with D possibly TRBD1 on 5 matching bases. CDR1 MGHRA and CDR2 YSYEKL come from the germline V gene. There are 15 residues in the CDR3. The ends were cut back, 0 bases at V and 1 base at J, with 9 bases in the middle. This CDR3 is CASSQDGTWNTEAFF. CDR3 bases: TGCGCCAGCAGCCAAGATGGGACCTGGAACACTGAAGCTTTCTTT.

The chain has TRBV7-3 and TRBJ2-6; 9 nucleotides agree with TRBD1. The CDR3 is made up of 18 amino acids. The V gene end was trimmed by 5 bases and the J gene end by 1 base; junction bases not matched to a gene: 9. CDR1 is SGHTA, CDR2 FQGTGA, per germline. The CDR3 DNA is TGTGCCAGCAGCCCAGGGACAGGGAGAGGATCTGGGGCCAACGTCCTGACTTTC. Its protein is CASSPGTGRGSGANVLTF.

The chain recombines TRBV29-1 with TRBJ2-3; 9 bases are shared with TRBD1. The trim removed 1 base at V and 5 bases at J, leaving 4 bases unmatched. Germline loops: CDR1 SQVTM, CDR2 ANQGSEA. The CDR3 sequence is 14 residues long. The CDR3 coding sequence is TGCAGCGTTGAAGGGGGGACAGGGCTAGATACGCAGTATTTT. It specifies CSVEGGTGLDTQYF.

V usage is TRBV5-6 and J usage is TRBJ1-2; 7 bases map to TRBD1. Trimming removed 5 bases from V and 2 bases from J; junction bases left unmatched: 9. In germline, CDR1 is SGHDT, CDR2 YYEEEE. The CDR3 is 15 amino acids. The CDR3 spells CASRWTTGVNYGYTF. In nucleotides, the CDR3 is TGTGCCAGCAGGTGGACCACAGGGGTGAACTATGGCTACACCTTC.